These 9 T cell receptor beta chains share one sample of origin, sequenced in a study of identical twins. One entry per CDR3 protein, called by TCRdb with MiXCR from the 5' RACE reads. The sample lists about 530,000 distinct CDR3 sequences, under 25% occurring once. These data also featured in a second study, about yellow fever vaccine responses in identical twins.

The specimen was CD4+ T cells sorted from blood. The receptor source for this set is a woman between 18 and 29 years old in good health.

The chain combines TRBV12-3 or TRBV12-4 with TRBJ1-1, with 12 nucleotides matching TRBD1. The CDR3 extends over 17 amino acids. V shed 3 bases, J shed 4 bases, and the junction held 9 bases outside the gene matches. CDR3: CASSFSRDRGLTTEAFF. The CDR3, as DNA: TGTGCCAGCAGTTTCTCTCGGGACAGGGGGCTTACCACTGAAGCTTTCTTT.

CDR3 loop: CASSYTRLPGGLAGGPGTDTQYF. In DNA form, the CDR3 reads TGTGCCAGCAGTTACACCAGACTACCAGGGGGACTAGCGGGAGGGCCGGGCACAGATACGCAGTATTTT. V usage is TRBV6-2 or TRBV6-3 and J usage is TRBJ2-3; 16 nucleotides agree with TRBD2. J gave up 1 base and V 2 bases, and 18 bases lay outside the gene matches. The CDR3 is 23 amino acids. Germline V gene lookup returns CDR1 MNHEY and CDR2 SVGEGT.

This clonotype has just a few counts. V and J are TRBV6-1 and TRBJ2-1, with 8 bases matching TRBD1. The J segment lost 6 bases and the V segment lost 7 bases, leaving 8 bases of the junction unmatched. Germline CDR1 MNHNS, CDR2 SASEGT. The CDR3 has 14 amino acids. As DNA, the CDR3 is TGTGCCAGCAAACTAAGACAGGGGCCCAATGAGCAGTTCTTC. This encodes CASKLRQGPNEQFF.

In its sample, this clonotype was seen a few times. J is TRBJ2-2 and V is TRBV10-3; TRBD2 is a possible D gene (5 bases). The CDR3 extends over 13 amino acids. Germline-derived CDR1 and CDR2 are ENHRY and SYGVKD. Trimming removed 2 bases from V and 5 bases from J, with 6 bases in between. CDR3: CAISERRTGELFF. DNA for the CDR3: TGTGCCATCAGTGAGCGGAGGACCGGGGAGCTGTTTTTT.

This rearrangement joins TRBV20-1 to TRBJ2-7; 9 positions agree with TRBD1. Trimming took 3 bases from V and 5 from J; bases not matched to a gene: 8. The germline gives CDR1 DFQATT, CDR2 SNEGSKA (reference sequence). This CDR3 comprises 14 residues. CDR3 sequence reads: CSARTSTGGDEQYF. CDR3 DNA sequence: TGCAGTGCTAGGACTTCGACAGGGGGAGACGAGCAGTACTTC.

This clonotype was counted at least ten times. The chain carries TRBV5-6 and TRBJ1-6; 8 nucleotides align to TRBD1. Germline assignment: CDR1 SGHDT and CDR2 YYEEEE. After removal of 5 bases from V and 5 bases from J, the junction contained 3 bases not matched to a gene. The CDR3 runs 14 residues. The CDR3 DNA reads as TGTGCCAGCAGATTGACAGGGGATAATTCACCCCTCCACTTT. Translated: CASRLTGDNSPLHF.

In its sample, this clonotype was seen once. V is TRBV19 and J is TRBJ2-6, with no clear D. The length of the CDR3 is 15 residues. V lost 1 base and J 4 bases, leaving 8 bases between the germline ends. Germline CDR1 is LNHDA and CDR2 is SQIVND (reference sequence). CDR3 coding DNA: TGTGCCAGTAGTATAGCTGGGTCCGGGGCCAACGTCCTGACTTTC. Protein product: CASSIAGSGANVLTF.

The table lists this clonotype with many counts. The chain is built from TRBV5-6 and TRBJ2-2; no reliable D call. Between the trimmed V and J ends, which lost 4 bases and 1 base, there was a span of 11 bases. CDR1 is SGHDT and CDR2 is YYEEEE in the germline V gene. The CDR3 covers 15 residues. This CDR3 is CASSLEGLNTGELFF. DNA for the CDR3: TGTGCCAGCAGCCTGGAAGGGTTGAACACCGGGGAGCTGTTTTTT.

The J gene is TRBJ1-2, the V gene TRBV19; D gene unclear. Between the trimmed V and J ends, which lost 3 bases and 7 bases, there was a span of 15 bases. The CDR3 contains 14 residues. The germline V gene encodes CDR1 LNHDA and CDR2 SQIVND (reference sequence). The CDR3 DNA sequence: TGTGCCAGTAGTATTCCGGCCACCGCTAGTGGCTACACCTTC. It is translated as CASSIPATASGYTF.